Each of the 22 T cell receptor beta chains below was sequenced from the same sample in a study of blood T cell repertoires in COVID-19. The assay was immunoSEQ multiplex PCR, and TCRdb's table has in-frame clones only and misses some. The sample yields 300,000 to 450,000 clones, about 90% seen once. Material: peripheral blood. These receptors all come from a woman aged 25 to 39 with COVID-19, enrolled during active disease.

V usage is TRBV7-9 and J usage is TRBJ1-4; D is uncertain. Trimming removed 8 bases from V and 1 base from J, with 8 bases in between. CDR3 length equals 13 residues. Germline values: CDR1 SEHNR, CDR2 FQNEAQ (reference sequence). As DNA, the CDR3 is TGTGCCAGCGGTGTTAGAACTAATGAAAAACTGTTTTTT. It is translated as CASGVRTNEKLFF.

This clone showed up just once. J is TRBJ1-5 and V is TRBV29-1; weak D call: TRBD1 (6 bases). V was clipped by 2 bases and J by 4 bases, with 12 bases between them. Per germline, CDR1 SQVTM and CDR2 ANQGSEA. This CDR3 contains 14 residues. The CDR3 loop is CSVETGTPNQPQHF. CDR3 DNA sequence: TGCAGCGTTGAAACCGGGACACCTAATCAGCCCCAGCATTTT.

The V call is TRBV11-3, the J call TRBJ2-1; 7 bases fit TRBD1. The CDR3 runs 15 residues. Germline V gives CDR1 SGHNT, CDR2 YENEEA. With V trimmed by 5 bases and J by 3 bases, 7 bases remained unmatched. Written as DNA, the CDR3 is TGTGCCAGCAGCCCGCTCGCAGGGGGCTACAATGAGCAGTTCTTC. Protein product: CASSPLAGGYNEQFF.

The chain is built from TRBV2 and TRBJ1-2; TRBD1 might be the D (6 bases). Trimming took 5 bases from V and 4 from J, leaving 14 bases between them. There are 14 residues in the CDR3. CDR1 and CDR2 from the germline V gene are SNHLY and FYNNEI. The CDR3 reads CASSPSGGAYGYTF. The CDR3 DNA reads as TGTGCCAGCAGTCCCAGCGGGGGGGCCTATGGCTACACCTTC.

The chain has TRBV11-2 and TRBJ2-1, with 8 bases aligning to TRBD1. The CDR3 is 15 residues long. Per the germline V gene, CDR1 is SGHAT and CDR2 is FQNNGV. V dropped 4 bases and J dropped 10; count of bases not matched to a gene: 12. The CDR3 region has the DNA TGTGCCAGCAGCTCGATGACAGGGGATCTTTTAGAGCAGTTCTTC. This gives the protein CASSSMTGDLLEQFF.

The gene calls are TRBV10-1 and TRBJ2-1, with a weak D call TRBD2 (6 bases). This CDR3 spans 12 amino acids. Trimming removed 6 bases at V and 13 bases at J, with 16 bases between. Germline-derived CDR1 and CDR2 are WNHNN and SYGVQD (reference sequence). CDR3 protein: CASSGTGTSQFF. The CDR3, as DNA: TGCGCCAGCAGCGGGACCGGGACTTCACAGTTCTTC.

This chain connects TRBV7-9 to TRBJ2-7; D possibly corresponds to TRBD1 (6 bases). V was clipped by 0 bases and J by 4 bases, with 7 bases between them. The V gene's germline CDR1 is SEHNR and CDR2 FQNEAQ (reference sequence). CDR3 size: 13 residues. The CDR3 sequence is CASSLAQGYEQYF. The CDR3 DNA reads as TGTGCCAGCAGCTTAGCCCAGGGGTACGAGCAGTACTTC.

This sequence joins TRBV5-8 and TRBJ1-2; possibly TRBD1 for D (6 bases). The germline CDR1 and CDR2 sequences are SGHTS and YDEGEE. The CDR3 is made up of 14 amino acids. Trimming took off 7 bases at V and 4 bases at J, with 17 bases between the two ends. CDR3 sequence: CASPIFRGSYGYTF. For the CDR3, the DNA is TGTGCCAGCCCGATTTTCAGGGGAAGCTATGGCTACACCTTC.

The rearrangement joins TRBV23-1 to TRBJ1-5; no clear D gene. TRBV23-1 is sorted into the ORF group, with uncertain function. V shed 4 bases and J shed 2 bases, with 12 bases lying between them. The CDR3 length is 15 residues. The CDR3 sequence: CASSREPPGNQPQHF. Here the CDR3 DNA reads TGCGCCAGCAGTCGAGAACCCCCGGGCAATCAGCCCCAGCATTTT.

This chain connects TRBV7-6 to TRBJ2-2; 9 bases map to TRBD2. The trim removed 5 bases at V and 8 bases at J, leaving 12 bases unmatched. Germline V gene sequence: CDR1 SGHVS, CDR2 FNYEAQ. There are 16 residues in the CDR3. The CDR3 sequence is CASSRLAGDPSGELFF. The CDR3 nucleotides are TGTGCCAGCAGCCGGTTAGCGGGGGACCCGTCAGGGGAGCTGTTTTTT.

This chain links TRBV4-3 with TRBJ1-3; TRBD1 is a possible D gene (6 bases). V lost 1 base, J lost 2 bases, and 27 bases lay in between. This CDR3 is 21 amino acids long. Per the germline V gene, CDR1 is LGHNA and CDR2 is YSLEER. CDR3 in amino acids: CASSQATARHPHAGAGNTIYF. The CDR3 coding sequence is TGCGCCAGCAGCCAAGCGACCGCCCGTCACCCCCACGCAGGGGCTGGAAACACCATATATTTT.

This clone was recorded a few times. CDR3 nucleotide sequence: TGTGCCAGTAGTAATCAGGGAAGGCTTTATGGCTACACCTTC. It codes for CASSNQGRLYGYTF. This chain uses TRBV19 with TRBJ1-2, with D possibly being TRBD1 (5 bases). V was trimmed by 4 bases and J by 5 bases, leaving 14 bases between them. CDR1 is LNHDA and CDR2 is SQIVND in the germline V gene (reference sequence). This CDR3 region has 14 residues.

This clone showed up just a few times. This chain connects TRBV6-4 to TRBJ2-1; weak D call: TRBD2 (6 bases). V was shortened by 4 bases and J by 3 bases, with 13 bases between the two germline ends. The CDR3 runs 15 residues. Germline CDR1 reads MRHNA; CDR2 reads SNTAGT. The CDR3 is CASSAKAGSYNEQFF. In DNA form, the CDR3 reads TGTGCCAGCAGTGCGAAGGCGGGAAGCTACAATGAGCAGTTCTTC.

V is TRBV6-5 and J is TRBJ1-3, with D uncertain. V was shortened by 6 bases and J by 3 bases, with 12 bases between the two germline ends. This CDR3 is built from 14 residues. Germline V gene sequence: CDR1 MNHEY, CDR2 SVGAGI. The CDR3 DNA sequence: TGTGCCAGCAGGCCCGGCGGGGTTGGAAACACCATATATTTT. It encodes CASRPGGVGNTIYF.

The rearrangement joins TRBV5-4 to TRBJ2-7; TRBD1 aligns across 8 bases. Germline assignment: CDR1 SGHNT and CDR2 YYREEE (reference sequence). The CDR3 loop spans 16 amino acids. The trim removed 1 base at V and 1 base at J, leaving 7 bases unmatched. CDR3 loop: CASSLQGADMSYEQYF. CDR3 DNA sequence: TGTGCCAGCAGCTTGCAGGGGGCCGACATGTCCTACGAGCAGTACTTC. The full variable domain, in which reference TRBV5-4 and TRBJ2-7 provide the parts outside the CDR3, is ETGVTQSPTHLIKTRGQQVTLRCSSQSGHNTVSWYQQALGQGPQFIFQYYREEENGRGNFPPRFSGLQFPNYSSELNVNALELDDSALYLCASSLQGADMSYEQYFGPGTRLTVT.

The V gene is TRBV6-5, the J gene TRBJ2-1; a possible D gene is TRBD2 (6 bases). V lost 5 bases and J 5 bases, leaving 16 bases between the germline ends. In germline, CDR1 is MNHEY, CDR2 SVGAGI. There are 15 residues in the CDR3. CDR3 sequence: CASSPRDWANNEQFF. CDR3 bases: TGTGCCAGCAGTCCCCGGGACTGGGCCAACAATGAGCAGTTCTTC.

The chain carries TRBV10-3 and TRBJ1-1; 10 positions agree with TRBD1. The CDR3 contains 15 residues. Trimming at V came to 4 bases and at J to 1 base, leaving 3 bases not matched to a gene. Looked up from germline, CDR1 is ENHRY and CDR2 is SYGVKD. The CDR3 reads CAISGTGGRNTEAFF. The CDR3 DNA sequence: TGTGCCATCAGTGGGACAGGGGGTAGGAACACTGAAGCTTTCTTT.

The CDR3 nucleotides are TGTGCCAGCAGCACTCCTGACAGGGGAGTTGAAAAACTGTTTTTT. Its translation is CASSTPDRGVEKLFF. The chain uses TRBV5-4 and TRBJ1-4; 8 bases are shared with TRBD1. After removal of 4 bases from V and 7 bases from J, the junction contained 9 bases not matched to a gene. Germline CDR1 and CDR2: SGHNT and YYREEE (reference sequence). The CDR3 has 15 amino acids. The variable domain in full, completed from reference TRBV5-4 and TRBJ1-4, reads ETGVTQSPTHLIKTRGQQVTLRCSSQSGHNTVSWYQQALGQGPQFIFQYYREEENGRGNFPPRFSGLQFPNYSSELNVNALELDDSALYLCASSTPDRGVEKLFFGSGTQLSVL.

The rearrangement links TRBV19 to TRBJ1-4; D is uncertain. V shed 7 bases and J shed 0 bases, with 9 bases lying between them. Germline V gene lookup returns CDR1 LNHDA and CDR2 SQIVND (reference sequence). There are 14 residues in the CDR3. The CDR3 DNA follows: TGTGCCAGTAACACAGCAGCAACTAATGAAAAACTGTTTTTT. It codes for CASNTAATNEKLFF.

A note on this clone: In the same sample, other DNA sequences code for this CDR3. J is TRBJ2-7 and V is TRBV5-5; 7 bases match TRBD2. Trimming cost V 0 bases and J 3 bases; bases outside gene matches: 3. The CDR3 covers 14 residues. Germline V lookup: CDR1 SGHKS, CDR2 YYEKEE (reference sequence). The CDR3 reads CASSLVGGGYEQYF. Written as DNA, the CDR3 is TGTGCCAGCAGCTTGGTCGGCGGGGGCTACGAGCAGTACTTC.

This sequence joins TRBV3-1 (or the pseudogene TRBV3-2) and TRBJ2-1; 7 bases match TRBD1. The CDR3 spans 17 residues. CDR1 is LGHDT, CDR2 YNNKEL, per germline (reference sequence). V shed 2 bases, J shed 6 bases, and the junction held 13 bases outside the gene matches. CDR3 DNA: TGTGCCAGCAGCCAACCCACTACAGGGGCCCCCGCCAATGAGCAGTTCTTC. It translates to CASSQPTTGAPANEQFF.

The chain is built from TRBV28 and TRBJ1-5, with a tentative D call TRBD1 (6 bases). Germline loops: CDR1 MDHEN, CDR2 SYDVKM. This CDR3 spans 17 amino acids. V gave up 7 bases and J gave up 9 bases, with 28 bases separating them. CDR3 region: CASTPGAQGSAARPQHF. The CDR3 region has the DNA TGTGCCAGCACCCCTGGAGCACAGGGATCAGCCGCGAGGCCCCAGCATTTT.